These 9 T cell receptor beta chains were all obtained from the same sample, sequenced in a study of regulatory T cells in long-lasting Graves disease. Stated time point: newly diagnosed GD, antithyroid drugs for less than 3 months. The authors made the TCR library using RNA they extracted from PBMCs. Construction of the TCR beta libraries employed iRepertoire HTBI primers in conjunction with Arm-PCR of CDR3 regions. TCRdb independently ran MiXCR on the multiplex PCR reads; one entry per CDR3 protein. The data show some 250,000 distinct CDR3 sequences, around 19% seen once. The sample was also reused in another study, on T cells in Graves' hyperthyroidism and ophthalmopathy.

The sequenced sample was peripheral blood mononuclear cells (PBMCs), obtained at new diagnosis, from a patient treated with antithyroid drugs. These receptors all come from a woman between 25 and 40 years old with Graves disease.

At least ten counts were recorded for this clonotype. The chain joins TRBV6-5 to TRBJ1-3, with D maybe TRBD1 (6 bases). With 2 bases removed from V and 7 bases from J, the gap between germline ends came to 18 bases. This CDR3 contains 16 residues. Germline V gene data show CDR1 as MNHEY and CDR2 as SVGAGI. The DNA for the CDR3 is TGTGCCAGCAGTTACGAGTGGGGGGCTAAATGGAACACCATATATTTT. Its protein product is CASSYEWGAKWNTIYF.

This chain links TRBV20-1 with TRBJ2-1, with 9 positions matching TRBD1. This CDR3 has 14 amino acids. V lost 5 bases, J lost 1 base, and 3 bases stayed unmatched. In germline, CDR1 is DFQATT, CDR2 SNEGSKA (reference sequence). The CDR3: CSAPGQGSYNEQFF. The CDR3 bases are TGCAGTGCTCCGGGACAGGGATCCTACAATGAGCAGTTCTTC.

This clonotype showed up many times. The CDR3 nucleotides read TGTGCCAGCAGCGAGGGGCCGGGGGCCTACGAGCAGTACTTC. This encodes CASSEGPGAYEQYF. The V and J genes are TRBV7-2 and TRBJ2-7; D might be TRBD2 (6 bases). Germline-derived CDR1 and CDR2 are SGHTA and FQGNSA. This CDR3 comprises 14 residues. Trimming removed 5 bases from V and 2 bases from J, with 13 bases in between. Full variable domain (remainder filled in from reference TRBV7-2 and TRBJ2-7): GAGVSQSPSNKVTEKGKDVELRCDPISGHTALYWYRQSLGQGLEFLIYFQGNSAPDKSGLPSDRFSAERTGGSVSTLTIQRTQQEDSAVYLCASSEGPGAYEQYFGPGTRLTVT.

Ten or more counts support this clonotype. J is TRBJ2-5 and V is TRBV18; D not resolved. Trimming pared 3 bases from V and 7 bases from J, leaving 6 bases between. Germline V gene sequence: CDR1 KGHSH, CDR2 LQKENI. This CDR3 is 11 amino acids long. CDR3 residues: CASSPSGTQYF. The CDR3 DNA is TGTGCCAGCTCACCTTCGGGGACCCAGTACTTC.

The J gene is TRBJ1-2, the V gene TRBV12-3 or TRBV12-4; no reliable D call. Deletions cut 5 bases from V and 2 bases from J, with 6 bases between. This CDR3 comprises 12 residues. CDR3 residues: CASSTQNYGYTF. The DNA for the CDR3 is TGTGCCAGCAGTACACAAAACTATGGCTACACCTTC.

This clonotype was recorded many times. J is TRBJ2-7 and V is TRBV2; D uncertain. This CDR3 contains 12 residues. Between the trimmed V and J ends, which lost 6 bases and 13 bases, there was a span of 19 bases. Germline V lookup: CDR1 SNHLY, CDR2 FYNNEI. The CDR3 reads CASSGTPTALYF. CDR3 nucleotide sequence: TGTGCCAGCAGCGGAACCCCGACCGCCTTATACTTC.

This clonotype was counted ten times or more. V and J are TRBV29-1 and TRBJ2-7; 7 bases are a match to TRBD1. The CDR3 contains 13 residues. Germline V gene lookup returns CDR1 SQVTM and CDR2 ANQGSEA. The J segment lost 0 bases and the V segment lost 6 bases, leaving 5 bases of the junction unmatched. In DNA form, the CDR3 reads TGCAGCGTACGACAGGGTAGCTCCTACGAGCAGTACTTC. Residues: CSVRQGSSYEQYF.

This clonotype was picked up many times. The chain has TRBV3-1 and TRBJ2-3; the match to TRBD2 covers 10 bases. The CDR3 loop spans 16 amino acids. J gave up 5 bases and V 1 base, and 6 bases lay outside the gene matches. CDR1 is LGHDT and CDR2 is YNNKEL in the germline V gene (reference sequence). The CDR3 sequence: CASSQGTSGVIDTQYF. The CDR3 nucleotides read TGTGCCAGCAGCCAAGGTACTAGCGGGGTAATAGATACGCAGTATTTT.

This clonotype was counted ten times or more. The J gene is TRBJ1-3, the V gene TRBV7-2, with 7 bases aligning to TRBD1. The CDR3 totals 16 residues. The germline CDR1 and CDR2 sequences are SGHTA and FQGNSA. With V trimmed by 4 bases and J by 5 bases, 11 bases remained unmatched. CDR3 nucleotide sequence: TGTGCCAGCAGCTCACCCGGGGACAGCCGACGAAACACCATATATTTT. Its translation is CASSSPGDSRRNTIYF.